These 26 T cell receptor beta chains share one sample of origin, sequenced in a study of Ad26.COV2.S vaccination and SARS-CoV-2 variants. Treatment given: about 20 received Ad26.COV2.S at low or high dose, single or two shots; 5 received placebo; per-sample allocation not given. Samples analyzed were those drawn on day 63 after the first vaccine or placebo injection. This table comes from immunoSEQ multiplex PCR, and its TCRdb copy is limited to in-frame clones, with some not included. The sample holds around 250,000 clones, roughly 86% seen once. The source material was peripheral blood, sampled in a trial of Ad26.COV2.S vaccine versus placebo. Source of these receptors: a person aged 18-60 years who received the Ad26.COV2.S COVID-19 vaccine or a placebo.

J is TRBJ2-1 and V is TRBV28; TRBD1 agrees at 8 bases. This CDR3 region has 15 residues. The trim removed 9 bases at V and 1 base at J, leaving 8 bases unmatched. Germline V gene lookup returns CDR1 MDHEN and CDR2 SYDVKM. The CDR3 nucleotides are TGTGCCAGTAACCCCACAGGGGGGTCCTACAATGAGCAGTTCTTC. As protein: CASNPTGGSYNEQFF.

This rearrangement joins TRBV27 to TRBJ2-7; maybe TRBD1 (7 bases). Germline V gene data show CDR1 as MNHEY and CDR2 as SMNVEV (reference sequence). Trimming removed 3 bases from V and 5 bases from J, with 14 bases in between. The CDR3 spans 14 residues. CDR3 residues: CASSFGRGVNEQYF. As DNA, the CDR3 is TGTGCCAGCAGTTTTGGCAGGGGGGTCAACGAGCAGTACTTC.

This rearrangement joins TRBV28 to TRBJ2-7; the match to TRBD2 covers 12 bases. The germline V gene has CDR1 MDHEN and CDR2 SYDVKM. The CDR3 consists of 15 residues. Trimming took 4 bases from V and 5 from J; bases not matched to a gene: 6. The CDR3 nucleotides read TGTGCCAGCAGTTCACTAGCGGGAGGAGTTCACGAGCAGTACTTC. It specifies CASSSLAGGVHEQYF.

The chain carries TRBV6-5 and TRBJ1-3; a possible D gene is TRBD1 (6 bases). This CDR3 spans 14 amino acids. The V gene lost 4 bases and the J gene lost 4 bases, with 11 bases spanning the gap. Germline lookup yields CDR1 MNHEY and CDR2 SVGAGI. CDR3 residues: CASSSLGTGNTIYF. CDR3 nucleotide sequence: TGTGCCAGCAGTTCCCTTGGGACAGGAAACACCATATATTTT.

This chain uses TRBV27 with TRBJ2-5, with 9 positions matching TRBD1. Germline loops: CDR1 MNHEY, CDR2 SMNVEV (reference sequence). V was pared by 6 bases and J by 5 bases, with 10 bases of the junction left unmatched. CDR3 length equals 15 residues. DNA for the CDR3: TGTGCCAGCAGCCACGGGACAGGGTCGAGGGAGACCCAGTACTTC. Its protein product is CASSHGTGSRETQYF.

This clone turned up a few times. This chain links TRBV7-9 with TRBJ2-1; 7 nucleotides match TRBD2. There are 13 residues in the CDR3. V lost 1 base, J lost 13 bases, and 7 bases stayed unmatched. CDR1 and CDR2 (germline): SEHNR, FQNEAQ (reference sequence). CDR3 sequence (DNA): TGTGCCAGCAGCTTAGGGACTAGGTCGCATCAGTTCTTC. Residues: CASSLGTRSHQFF.

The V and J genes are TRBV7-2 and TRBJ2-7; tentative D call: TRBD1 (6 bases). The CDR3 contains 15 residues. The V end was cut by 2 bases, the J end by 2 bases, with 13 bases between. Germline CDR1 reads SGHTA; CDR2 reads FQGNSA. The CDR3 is CASSLRPGEAYEQYF. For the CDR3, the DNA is TGTGCCAGCAGCTTACGCCCAGGGGAAGCCTACGAGCAGTACTTC.

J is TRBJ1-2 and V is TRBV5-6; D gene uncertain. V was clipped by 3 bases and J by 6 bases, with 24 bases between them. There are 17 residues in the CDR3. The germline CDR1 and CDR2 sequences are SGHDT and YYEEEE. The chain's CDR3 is CASSSIPREGKWDGYTF. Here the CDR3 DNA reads TGTGCCAGCAGCTCGATTCCCCGGGAAGGGAAGTGGGATGGCTACACCTTC.

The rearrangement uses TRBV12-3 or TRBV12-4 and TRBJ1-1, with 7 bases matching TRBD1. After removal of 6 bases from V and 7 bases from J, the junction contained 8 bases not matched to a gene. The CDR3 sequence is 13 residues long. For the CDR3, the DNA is TGTGCCAGCAGGGGACAGATGCTGGGTGAAGCTTTCTTT. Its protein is CASRGQMLGEAFF.

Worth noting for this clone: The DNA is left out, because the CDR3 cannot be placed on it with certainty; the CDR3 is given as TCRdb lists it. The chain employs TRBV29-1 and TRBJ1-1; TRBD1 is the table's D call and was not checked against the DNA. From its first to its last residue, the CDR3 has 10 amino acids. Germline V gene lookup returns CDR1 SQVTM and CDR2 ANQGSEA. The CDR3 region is CSVGQGASFF.

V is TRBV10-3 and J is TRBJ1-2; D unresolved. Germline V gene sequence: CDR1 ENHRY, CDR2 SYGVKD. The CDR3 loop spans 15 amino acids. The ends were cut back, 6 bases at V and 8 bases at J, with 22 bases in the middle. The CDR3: CAISKRVDTRGGYTF. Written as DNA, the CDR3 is TGTGCCATCAGCAAAAGGGTTGACACCCGTGGGGGCTACACCTTC.

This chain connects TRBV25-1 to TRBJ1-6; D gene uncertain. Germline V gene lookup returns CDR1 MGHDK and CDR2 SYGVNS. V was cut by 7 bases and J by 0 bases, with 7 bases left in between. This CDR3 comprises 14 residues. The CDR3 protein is CASIGSSYNSPLHF. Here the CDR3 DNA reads TGTGCCAGCATCGGTAGCTCCTATAATTCACCCCTCCACTTT.

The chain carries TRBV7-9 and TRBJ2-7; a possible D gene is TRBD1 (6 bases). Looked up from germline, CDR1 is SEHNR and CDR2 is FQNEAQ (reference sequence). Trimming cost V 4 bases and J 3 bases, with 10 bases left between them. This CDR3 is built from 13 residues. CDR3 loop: CASSSTGDYEQYF. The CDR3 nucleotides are TGTGCCAGCAGCTCGACAGGAGACTACGAGCAGTACTTC.

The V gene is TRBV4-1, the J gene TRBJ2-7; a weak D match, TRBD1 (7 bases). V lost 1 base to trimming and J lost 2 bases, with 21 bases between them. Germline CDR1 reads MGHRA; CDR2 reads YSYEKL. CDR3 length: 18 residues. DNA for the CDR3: TGCGCCAGCAGCCAAGGTCTAATGGAACAGGGGAGGCCCTACGAGCAGTACTTC. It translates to CASSQGLMEQGRPYEQYF.

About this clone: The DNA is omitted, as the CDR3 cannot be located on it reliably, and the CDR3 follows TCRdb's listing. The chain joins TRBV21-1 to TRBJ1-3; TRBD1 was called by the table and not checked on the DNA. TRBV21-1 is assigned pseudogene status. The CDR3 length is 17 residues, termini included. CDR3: CASSPMVGTGSGNTIYF.

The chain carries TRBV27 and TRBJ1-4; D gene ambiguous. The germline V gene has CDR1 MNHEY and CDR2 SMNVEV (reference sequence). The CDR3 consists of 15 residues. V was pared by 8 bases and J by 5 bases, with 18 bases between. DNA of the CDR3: TGTGCCAGCCTGCCCATTGCGCGGGAAAATGAAAAACTGTTTTTT. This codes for CASLPIARENEKLFF. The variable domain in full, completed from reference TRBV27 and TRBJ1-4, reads EAQVTQNPRYLITVTGKKLTVTCSQNMNHEYMSWYRQDPGLGLRQIYYSMNVEVTDKGDVPEGYKVSRKEKRNFPLILESPSPNQTSLYFCASLPIARENEKLFFGSGTQLSVL.

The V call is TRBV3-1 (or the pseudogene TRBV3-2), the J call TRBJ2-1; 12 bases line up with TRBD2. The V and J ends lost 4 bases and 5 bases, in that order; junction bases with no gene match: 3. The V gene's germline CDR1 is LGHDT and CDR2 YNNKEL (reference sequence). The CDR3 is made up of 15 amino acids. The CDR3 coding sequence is TGTGCCAGCAGCCGACGGACTAGCGGGAACAATGAGCAGTTCTTC. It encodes CASSRRTSGNNEQFF.

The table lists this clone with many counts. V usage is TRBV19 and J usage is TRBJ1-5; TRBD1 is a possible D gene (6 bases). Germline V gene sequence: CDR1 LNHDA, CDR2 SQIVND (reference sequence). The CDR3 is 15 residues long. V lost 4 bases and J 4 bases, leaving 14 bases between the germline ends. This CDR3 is CASSTKGGGNQPQHF. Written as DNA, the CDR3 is TGTGCCAGTAGTACCAAGGGGGGGGGAAATCAGCCCCAGCATTTT.

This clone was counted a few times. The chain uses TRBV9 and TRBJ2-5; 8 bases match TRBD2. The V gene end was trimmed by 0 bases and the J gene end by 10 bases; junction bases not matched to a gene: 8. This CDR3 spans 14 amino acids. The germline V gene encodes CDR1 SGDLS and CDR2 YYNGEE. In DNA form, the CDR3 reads TGTGCCAGCAGCGTAGAAGCGGGAGAGGGGAACCAGTACTTC. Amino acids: CASSVEAGEGNQYF.

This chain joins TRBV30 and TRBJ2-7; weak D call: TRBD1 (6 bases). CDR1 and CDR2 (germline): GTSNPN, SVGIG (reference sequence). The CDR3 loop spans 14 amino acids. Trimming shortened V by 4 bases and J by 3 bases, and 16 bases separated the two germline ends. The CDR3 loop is CAWTRTVWDYEQYF. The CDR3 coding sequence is TGTGCCTGGACCCGGACAGTGTGGGACTACGAGCAGTACTTC.

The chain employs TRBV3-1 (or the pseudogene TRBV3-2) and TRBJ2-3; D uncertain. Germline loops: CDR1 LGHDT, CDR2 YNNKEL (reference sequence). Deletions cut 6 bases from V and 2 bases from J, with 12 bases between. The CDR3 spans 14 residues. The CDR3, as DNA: TGTGCCAGCAGTTACGGCGAAAACACAGATACGCAGTATTTT. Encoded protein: CASSYGENTDTQYF.

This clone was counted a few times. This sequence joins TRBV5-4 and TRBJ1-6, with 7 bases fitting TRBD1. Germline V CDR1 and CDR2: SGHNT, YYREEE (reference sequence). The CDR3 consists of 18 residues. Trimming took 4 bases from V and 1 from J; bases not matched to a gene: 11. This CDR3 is CASSQFGTASSYNSPLHF. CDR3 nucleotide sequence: TGTGCCAGCAGCCAATTCGGGACAGCCAGTTCCTATAATTCACCCCTCCACTTT.

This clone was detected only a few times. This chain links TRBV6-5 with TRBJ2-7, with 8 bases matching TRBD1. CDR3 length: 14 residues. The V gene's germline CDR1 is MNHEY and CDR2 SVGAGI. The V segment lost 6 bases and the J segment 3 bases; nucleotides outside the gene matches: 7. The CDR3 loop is CASRPRGPDYEQYF. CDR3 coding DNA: TGTGCCAGCAGGCCCAGGGGGCCGGACTACGAGCAGTACTTC.

The chain's CDR3 is CASGAVGAFF. As DNA, the CDR3 is TGTGCCAGCGGGGCAGTTGGGGCTTTCTTT. The chain links TRBV2 to TRBJ1-1; TRBD1 is a possible D gene (5 bases). Germline loops: CDR1 SNHLY, CDR2 FYNNEI. The CDR3 sequence is 10 residues long. V was clipped by 8 bases and J by 11 bases, with 12 bases between them.

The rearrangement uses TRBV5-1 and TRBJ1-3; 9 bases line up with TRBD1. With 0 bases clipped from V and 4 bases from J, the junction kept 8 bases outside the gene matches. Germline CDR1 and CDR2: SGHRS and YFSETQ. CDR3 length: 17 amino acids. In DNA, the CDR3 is TGCGCCAGCAGCTTGGCCCCGGGACAGGGAAACGGAAACACCATATATTTT. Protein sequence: CASSLAPGQGNGNTIYF. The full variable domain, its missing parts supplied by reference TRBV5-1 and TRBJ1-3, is KAGVTQTPRYLIKTRGQQVTLSCSPISGHRSVSWYQQTPGQGLQFLFEYFSETQRNKGNFPGRFSGRQFSNSRSEMNVSTLELGDSALYLCASSLAPGQGNGNTIYFGEGSWLTVV.

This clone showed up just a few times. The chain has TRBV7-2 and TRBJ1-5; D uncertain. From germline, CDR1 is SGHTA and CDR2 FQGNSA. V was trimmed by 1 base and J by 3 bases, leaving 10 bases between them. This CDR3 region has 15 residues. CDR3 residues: CASSLVRGYNQPQHF. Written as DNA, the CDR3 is TGTGCCAGCAGCTTAGTACGGGGTTACAATCAGCCCCAGCATTTT.